This is a list of T cell receptor beta chains from one sample in a study of cytomegalovirus exposure and HLA in healthy donors. The protocol was immunoSEQ multiplex PCR, while the TCRdb copy is restricted to in-frame clones and leaves out a portion. This sample has roughly 84,000 clones; roughly 91% occur once, and the top ten carry about 1.9%. The sample was PBMCs. The receptors stem from a man aged 25-45 years in good health and CMV-seronegative. CDR3s include the opening cysteine and the closing phenylalanine or tryptophan. The order of the fields is J gene, clone size, V gene, D gene, CDR3 protein, CDR3 DNA. A D gene is named only where the DNA matches it firmly. Clone size is given for some rows only: seen once, a few or many times, or a class if the clone is expanded.

TRBJ2-2 NA TRBV2 TRBD1 CASSESDRATGELFF TGTGCCAGCAGTGAAAGTGACAGGGCTACCGGGGAGCTGTTTTTT
TRBJ2-3 NA TRBV11-3 TRBD2 CASSPSGGRTDTQYF TGTGCCAGCAGCCCATCGGGGGGGCGGACAGATACGCAGTATTTT
TRBJ2-3 NA TRBV5-4 NA CASSLQGGRPDTQYF TGTGCCAGCAGCTTACAGGGAGGGAGGCCAGATACGCAGTATTTT
TRBJ1-1 NA TRBV28 NA CASSFGQPMNTEAFF TGTGCCAGCAGTTTCGGACAGCCTATGAACACTGAAGCTTTCTTT
TRBJ1-6 NA TRBV6-5 NA CASSVRDPNSPLHF TGTGCCAGCAGTGTCAGGGATCCTAATTCACCCCTCCACTTT
TRBJ2-1 NA TRBV28 NA CASSLGGARGNEQFF TGTGCCAGCAGTTTAGGGGGCGCCCGTGGGAATGAGCAGTTCTTC
TRBJ1-4 NA TRBV13 NA CASSRRPTGIGNEKLFF TGTGCCAGCAGCCGCCGCCCAACAGGGATCGGTAATGAAAAACTGTTTTTT
TRBJ1-5 NA TRBV28 TRBD1 CASSSPGDRGPQHF TGTGCCAGCAGTTCACCAGGGGACAGGGGGCCCCAGCATTTT
TRBJ1-2 NA TRBV6-6 NA CASSYTTNYGYTF TGTGCCAGCAGCTACACAACTAACTATGGCTACACCTTC
TRBJ2-1 NA TRBV9 TRBD2 CASSATGTSYNEQFF TGTGCCAGCAGCGCGACCGGGACTAGCTACAATGAGCAGTTCTTC
TRBJ2-5 NA TRBV28 NA CASSDTGTQYF TGTGCCAGCAGTGATACGGGGACCCAGTACTTC
TRBJ2-7 NA TRBV27 TRBD1 CASSFQGAYEQYF TGTGCCAGCAGTTTTCAGGGGGCCTACGAGCAGTACTTC
TRBJ2-1 NA TRBV27 NA CASSPGSGEQFF TGTGCCAGCAGCCCCGGGTCCGGTGAGCAGTTCTTC
TRBJ2-3 NA TRBV5-1 NA CASSFAPLSTDTQYF TGCGCCAGCAGCTTTGCGCCCCTGAGCACAGATACGCAGTATTTT
TRBJ1-1 few TRBV5-1 NA CASSSYRVNTEAFF TGCGCCAGCAGCTCATACAGGGTGAACACTGAAGCTTTCTTT
TRBJ2-3 NA TRBV28 NA CASSFSGTSTDTQYF TGTGCCAGCAGTTTTAGCGGAACAAGCACAGATACGCAGTATTTT
TRBJ2-5 NA TRBV5-8 TRBD1 CASSLGAQGTETQYF TGTGCCAGCAGCTTGGGGGCACAGGGGACGGAGACCCAGTACTTC
TRBJ2-1 NA TRBV5-1 NA CASSSGPSEQFF TGCGCCAGCAGCTCAGGGCCAAGTGAGCAGTTCTTC
TRBJ1-1 few TRBV27 NA CASSLSRGNTEAFF TGTGCCAGCAGTTTATCGCGAGGGAACACTGAAGCTTTCTTT
TRBJ2-1 NA TRBV6-6 NA CASSYTPSSYNEQFF TGTGCCAGCAGTTACACTCCTAGCTCCTACAATGAGCAGTTCTTC
TRBJ1-1 NA TRBV7-7 NA CASSSVRGTEAFF TGTGCTAGCAGCTCCGTAAGGGGCACTGAAGCTTTCTTT
TRBJ1-2 NA TRBV6-5 NA CASSPQTGTNYGYTF TGTGCCAGCAGTCCCCAGACAGGCACTAACTATGGCTACACCTTC
TRBJ2-4 NA TRBV2 NA CASIMIPSSLHDKNIQYF TGTGCCAGCATCATGATCCCCTCTAGCCTACACGACAAAAACATTCAGTACTTC
TRBJ2-7 NA TRBV4-2 TRBD1 CASSQQIAGTGRNEQYF TGTGCCAGCAGCCAGCAAATAGCCGGGACAGGGCGGAACGAGCAGTACTTC
TRBJ1-3 NA TRBV6-1 NA CASRVSSGNTIYF TGTGCCAGCCGAGTCTCCTCTGGAAACACCATATATTTT
TRBJ2-3 NA TRBV6-6 NA CASSGTGDTQYF TGTGCCAGCAGCGGGACTGGCGATACGCAGTATTTT
TRBJ2-2 NA TRBV11-3 NA CASSFIGPTGELFF TGTGCCAGCAGCTTTATTGGGCCCACCGGGGAGCTGTTTTTT
TRBJ2-1 NA TRBV7-3 TRBD1 CASSLKGALENEQFF TGTGCCAGCAGCTTAAAGGGGGCCCTGGAGAATGAGCAGTTCTTC
TRBJ1-6 NA TRBV6-1 NA CASSEETENSPLHF TGTGCCAGCAGTGAAGAGACAGAAAATTCACCCCTCCACTTT
TRBJ2-6 NA TRBV4-1 TRBD1 CASSHTGQGLPGANVLTF TGCGCCAGCAGCCATACTGGACAGGGGTTACCCGGGGCCAACGTCCTGACTTTC
TRBJ2-7 once TRBV28 NA CASSLGLYEQYF TGTGCCAGCAGCTTGGGCCTTTACGAGCAGTACTTC
TRBJ2-7 NA TRBV5-4 TRBD2 CASRSGTSTYEQYF TGTGCCAGCAGGTCCGGGACTAGTACCTACGAGCAGTACTTC
TRBJ2-7 NA TRBV4-1 TRBD1 CASSHPMGQGATYEQYF TGCGCCAGCAGCCACCCAATGGGACAGGGCGCTACCTACGAGCAGTACTTC
TRBJ1-2 NA TRBV6-1 NA CASTSGYGGYTF TGTGCCAGCACCTCAGGGTATGGGGGCTACACCTTC
TRBJ2-7 NA TRBV10-3 NA CAISETGTYEQYF TGTGCCATCAGTGAGACGGGGACCTACGAGCAGTACTTC
TRBJ2-1 NA TRBV14 NA CASSQDLGRVPNEQFF TGTGCCAGCAGCCAAGATTTGGGCAGGGTGCCGAATGAGCAGTTCTTC
TRBJ2-3 NA TRBV5-6 NA CASSLGLEGGTEEVF TGTGCCAGCAGCTTGGGGTTGGAAGGAGGGACGGAAGAGGTTTTT
TRBJ2-1 NA TRBV19 NA CASSGIGSYNEQFF TGTGCCAGTAGCGGGATAGGGTCCTACAATGAGCAGTTCTTC
TRBJ1-5 NA TRBV2 TRBD1 CASSSQGVHQPQHF TGTGCCAGCAGTAGTCAGGGGGTCCATCAGCCCCAGCATTTT
TRBJ1-5 NA TRBV21-1 NA CASSKTGTGGTYSNQPQHF TGTGCCAGCAGCAAAACGGGGACAGGGGGGACCTATAGCAATCAGCCCCAGCATTTT
TRBJ2-1 NA TRBV27 TRBD2 CASSLFSSGRRGEQFF TGTGCCAGCAGTTTATTTTCTAGCGGGAGGCGAGGTGAGCAGTTCTTC
TRBJ1-3 NA TRBV7-9 NA CASSFGGNSGNTIYF TGTGCCAGCAGCTTTGGAGGGAACTCTGGAAACACCATATATTTT
TRBJ1-1 NA TRBV4-2 NA CASRISRDTSRGAFF TGTGCCAGCAGAATATCCCGGGACACCTCCCGAGGGGCTTTCTTT
TRBJ2-1 NA TRBV12-2 NA CASRLEAGPPHEQFF TGTGCAAGTCGCTTAGAAGCGGGACCACCCCATGAGCAGTTCTTC
TRBJ2-1 NA TRBV23-1 TRBD1 CASSQRDREIEQFF TGCGCCAGCAGTCAAAGGGACAGGGAGATTGAGCAGTTCTTC
TRBJ2-7 NA TRBV11-2 TRBD1 CASSFEGQGGYEQYF TGTGCCAGCAGCTTTGAGGGACAGGGGGGCTACGAGCAGTACTTC
TRBJ2-7 once TRBV6-1 NA CASSDRGGSHYEQYF TGTGCCAGCAGCGACCGCGGCGGGTCCCACTACGAGCAGTACTTC
TRBJ1-3 NA TRBV2 TRBD1 CASSGTASGNTIYF TGTGCCAGCAGCGGGACAGCCTCTGGAAACACCATATATTTT
TRBJ2-4 NA TRBV28 NA CASSLYRDTPVYQNIQYF TGTGCCAGCAGTTTATATCGGGACACCCCTGTTTATCAAAACATTCAGTACTTC
TRBJ2-2 NA TRBV25-1 TRBD2 CASGTSGGLDGELFF TGTGCCAGCGGGACTAGCGGGGGCCTCGACGGGGAGCTGTTTTTT
TRBJ2-7 NA TRBV4-2 TRBD2 CASSQDLASGGYEQYF TGTGCCAGCAGCCAAGACTTGGCTAGCGGGGGTTACGAGCAGTACTTC